This entry lists 5 T cell receptor beta chains sequenced from one sample in a study of cytomegalovirus exposure and HLA in healthy donors. The study ran its PCR with 60 Vbeta and 13 Jbeta primers. Generated by immunoSEQ multiplex PCR, the TCRdb table keeps only in-frame clones and is missing some. The top ten clones hold 5% to 6% of a sample with approximately 190,000 clones, roughly 74% of them seen once. What was sequenced was PBMCs. The receptors stem from a woman aged 30 to 39 in good health and CMV-seropositive.

The chain uses TRBV4-3 and TRBJ2-2, with no clear D. Trimming left V 1 base short and J 4 bases short, with 7 bases between. The CDR3 runs 14 residues. The V gene's germline CDR1 is LGHNA and CDR2 YSLEER. CDR3 in DNA: TGCGCCAGCAGCCAAGCTCCGGTCACCGGGGAGCTGTTTTTT. Protein sequence: CASSQAPVTGELFF.

V usage is TRBV25-1 and J usage is TRBJ2-7; 7 nucleotides align to TRBD1. J gave up 4 bases and V 7 bases, and 4 bases lay outside the gene matches. This CDR3 contains 12 residues. CDR1 MGHDK and CDR2 SYGVNS come from the germline V gene. The CDR3 sequence: CASTLTGYEQYF. The CDR3 nucleotides read TGTGCCAGCACCCTGACAGGGTACGAGCAGTACTTC.

V gene TRBV5-1 combines with J gene TRBJ2-1; D possibly corresponds to TRBD2 (6 bases). The V and J ends lost 4 bases and 5 bases respectively, with 10 bases between them. The germline V gene has CDR1 SGHRS and CDR2 YFSETQ. The CDR3 consists of 13 residues. The CDR3 here is CASSPWTNNEQFF. Written as DNA, the CDR3 is TGCGCCAGCAGCCCCTGGACTAACAATGAGCAGTTCTTC.

The rearrangement links TRBV6-1 to TRBJ1-4; TRBD1 might be the D (6 bases). CDR3 length equals 14 residues. Trimming pared 7 bases from V and 8 bases from J, leaving 17 bases between. CDR1 and CDR2 from the germline V gene are MNHNS and SASEGT. Written as DNA, the CDR3 is TGTGCCAGCAAGTTGGGGACACGAAGGGAAAAACTGTTTTTT. Residues: CASKLGTRREKLFF.

This clone was seen a few times. V is TRBV10-3 and J is TRBJ1-1; D is unclear. The V and J ends lost 3 bases and 4 bases respectively, with 12 bases between them. CDR3 length: 14 amino acids. Germline assignment: CDR1 ENHRY and CDR2 SYGVKD. The CDR3 spells CAISDNPAGTEAFF. The CDR3 nucleotides read TGTGCCATCAGTGACAACCCGGCGGGCACTGAAGCTTTCTTT.